These 16 T cell receptor beta chains were sequenced from one sample in a study of shared clonotypes between healthy human individuals. Data came from immunoSEQ multiplex PCR; TCRdb stores just in-frame clones and leaves some out. This table holds 2,500,000 or so clones, more than 80% found once. Sequencing used naive CD4+ T cells sorted from blood. The subset was: CD45RA+ positively selected. The receptors come from a man aged 18 to 35 in good health.

The rearrangement uses TRBV6-5 and TRBJ2-7, with TRBD1 identical over 11 bases. This CDR3 has 15 amino acids. From germline, CDR1 is MNHEY and CDR2 SVGAGI. The trim removed 6 bases at V and 4 bases at J, leaving 8 bases unmatched. CDR3 sequence: CASSQGQGGIYEQYF. DNA of the CDR3: TGTGCCAGCAGCCAGGGACAGGGGGGAATATACGAGCAGTACTTC.

The chain couples TRBV5-1 to TRBJ2-3; 9 nucleotides match TRBD1. The CDR3 has 15 amino acids. Germline V CDR1 and CDR2: SGHRS, YFSETQ. The junction had 6 bases not matched to a gene; V was cut back by 4 bases and J by 3 bases. The CDR3, as DNA: TGCGCCAGCAGCCCGGGGACAGGGAATACAGATACGCAGTATTTT. Protein sequence: CASSPGTGNTDTQYF.

This chain joins TRBV19 and TRBJ2-2, with 13 bases lining up with TRBD2. The length of the CDR3 is 16 residues. V was clipped by 4 bases and J by 6 bases; unmatched bases: 5. CDR1 is LNHDA and CDR2 is SQIVND in the germline V gene (reference sequence). The CDR3 region has the DNA TGTGCCAGTAGTACCTCCGGGACTAGCGGGGCCGGGGAGCTGTTTTTT. Amino acids: CASSTSGTSGAGELFF.

The chain combines TRBV7-8 with TRBJ2-5; D is perhaps TRBD2 (5 bases). From germline, CDR1 is SGHVS and CDR2 FQNEAQ. The CDR3 contains 12 residues. V lost 7 bases, J lost 2 bases, and 8 bases lay in between. In nucleotides, the CDR3 is TGTGCCAGCACCCGGACTCAAGAGACCCAGTACTTC. Translated, it gives CASTRTQETQYF.

In nucleotides, the CDR3 is TGTGCCAGCAGCTTGCGGGAGCCCGCCTACAATGAGCAGTTCTTC. Its protein product is CASSLREPAYNEQFF. V usage is TRBV11-2 and J usage is TRBJ2-1, with TRBD2 matching 7 bases. Trimming at V came to 3 bases and at J to 2 bases, leaving 4 bases not matched to a gene. Germline loops: CDR1 SGHAT, CDR2 FQNNGV. The CDR3 consists of 15 residues.

This CDR3 reads CASSQLQGRKTYF. In DNA, the CDR3 is TGTGCCAGCAGCCAACTTCAGGGAAGGAAAACGTACTTC. V is TRBV14 and J is TRBJ2-7; D possibly corresponds to TRBD1 (5 bases). V shed 2 bases and J shed 12 bases, with 17 bases lying between them. The V gene's germline CDR1 is SGHDN and CDR2 FVKESK. This CDR3 contains 13 residues.

The chain couples TRBV7-2 to TRBJ1-5; D call uncertain. The V gene lost 6 bases and the J gene lost 6 bases, with 9 bases spanning the gap. This CDR3 region has 12 residues. The germline V gene encodes CDR1 SGHTA and CDR2 FQGNSA. The CDR3 sequence is CASRVDGQPQHF. The CDR3, as DNA: TGTGCCAGCAGGGTCGACGGTCAGCCCCAGCATTTT. The variable domain in full, completed from reference TRBV7-2 and TRBJ1-5, reads GAGVSQSPSNKVTEKGKDVELRCDPISGHTALYWYRQSLGQGLEFLIYFQGNSAPDKSGLPSDRFSAERTGGSVSTLTIQRTQQEDSAVYLCASRVDGQPQHFGDGTRLSIL.

A remark on this clone: Other nucleotide sequences from this sample produce the same CDR3. The J gene is TRBJ2-5, the V gene TRBV2; D is undetermined. V shed 5 bases and J shed 5 bases, with 6 bases lying between them. The V gene's germline CDR1 is SNHLY and CDR2 FYNNEI. The CDR3 runs 11 residues. CDR3 residues: CASSPKETQYF. The CDR3, as DNA: TGTGCCAGCAGTCCCAAGGAGACCCAGTACTTC.

The chain joins TRBV5-4 to TRBJ1-6; a possible D gene is TRBD1 (5 bases). Germline V gene lookup returns CDR1 SGHNT and CDR2 YYREEE (reference sequence). V was clipped by 4 bases and J by 8 bases, with 13 bases between them. The CDR3 loop spans 14 amino acids. CDR3 nucleotide sequence: TGTGCCAGCAGCCTAAGGGGCTACGATTCACCCCTCCACTTT. It is translated as CASSLRGYDSPLHF.

Of note for this clone: Other nucleotide sequences in the sample specify the same CDR3. The chain combines TRBV7-2 with TRBJ2-7; D is unclear. The CDR3 loop spans 14 amino acids. Per germline, CDR1 SGHTA and CDR2 FQGNSA. V was cut by 1 base and J by 3 bases, with 10 bases left in between. In DNA form, the CDR3 reads TGTGCCAGCAGCTTAGTTGGTCAGAGCTACGAGCAGTACTTC. Translating gives CASSLVGQSYEQYF.

The count of this clone is one. CDR3 loop: CASSLQGPGGNQPQHF. The CDR3 DNA reads TGTGCCAGCAGCTTGCAGGGGCCAGGGGGGAATCAGCCCCAGCATTTT. The chain links TRBV5-5 to TRBJ1-5, with 7 bases fitting TRBD1. The V gene end was trimmed by 1 base and the J gene end by 4 bases; junction bases not matched to a gene: 8. Germline V CDR1 and CDR2: SGHKS, YYEKEE (reference sequence). CDR3 length: 16 residues.

The chain combines TRBV21-1 with TRBJ1-2; the table calls TRBD1, which could not be checked here. TRBV21-1 counts as a pseudogene. The CDR3 has 15 amino acids. The CDR3, as DNA: TGTGCCAGCATCGGGCACAGGGGCCCTAACTATGGCTACACCTTC. As protein: CASIGHRGPNYGYTF.

The chain links TRBV7-2 to TRBJ2-7; 7 bases match TRBD2. V lost 0 bases and J lost 9; bases outside the gene matches: 8. Germline V gene data show CDR1 as SGHTA and CDR2 as FQGNSA. This CDR3 region has 14 residues. DNA for the CDR3: TGTGCCAGCAGCTTAGCTTACGCGGGAGACGGGCAGTACTTC. Its translation is CASSLAYAGDGQYF.

The rearrangement joins TRBV5-1 to TRBJ2-5; D is uncertain. The CDR3 sequence is 15 residues long. The germline V and J ends were trimmed by 3 bases and 1 base, with 13 bases remaining between them. CDR1 is SGHRS, CDR2 YFSETQ, per germline. DNA of the CDR3: TGCGCCAGCAGCTCCACCGGAACCATCCAAGAGACCCAGTACTTC. It translates to CASSSTGTIQETQYF.

V and J are TRBV21-1 and TRBJ2-7; the tabulated D call, TRBD1, remains unverified against the DNA. TRBV21-1 is given as a pseudogene. The length of the CDR3 is 14 residues. The CDR3 DNA follows: TGTGCCAGCAGCAAGGCGGGACAGGGTCACGAGCAGTACTTC. This encodes CASSKAGQGHEQYF.

The chain recombines TRBV19 with TRBJ2-1; TRBD1 agrees at 7 bases. The CDR3 runs 17 residues. CDR1 LNHDA and CDR2 SQIVND come from the germline V gene (reference sequence). V shed 1 base, J shed 2 bases, and the junction held 8 bases outside the gene matches. In nucleotides, the CDR3 is TGTGCCAGTAGTATAGTCTTCCGGACAGGTGCCTACAATGAGCAGTTCTTC. It is translated as CASSIVFRTGAYNEQFF.